This is a list of T cell receptor beta chains from one sample in a study of CXCR3-negative and CXCR3-positive naive CD8 T cells. TCRdb re-called the 5' RACE reads and gives one entry per CDR3 protein, without DNA. This listing includes 150,000 to 170,000 distinct CDR3 sequences. Sequenced sample: naive CXCR3+ CD8+ T cells from blood. These receptors were taken from a human donor in good health. Some clones in this sample may be carry-over from other donors' samples. The CDR3 runs from the conserved cysteine through the conserved F or W. Each record gives: V gene, J gene, CDR3 protein.

TRBV12-3/TRBV12-4,TRBJ2-7,CASSPRTGKYEQYF
TRBV7-9,TRBJ2-5,CASSLGGLGETQYF
TRBV5-1,TRBJ2-1,CASSSSGSGYEQFF
TRBV27,TRBJ2-1,CASSLYDNEQFF
TRBV20-1,TRBJ2-7,CSARSAEEYEQYF
TRBV7-9,TRBJ2-7,CASSSAESYEQYF
TRBV7-9,TRBJ2-7,CASRSGFSYEQYF
TRBV7-9,TRBJ1-1,CASIPRQDRANTEAFF
TRBV5-4,TRBJ2-2,CASSWGRGDTGELFF
TRBV9,TRBJ1-1,CASSVDGIPGTEAFF
TRBV5-1,TRBJ2-2,CASSPTGSDGELFF
TRBV20-1,TRBJ2-5,CSARVRGGETQYF
TRBV28,TRBJ2-7,CASSFGDSGHEQYF
TRBV4-3,TRBJ2-7,CASSQDQGNEQYF
TRBV12-3/TRBV12-4,TRBJ1-4,CASSLPSGTVVEKLFF
TRBV24-1,TRBJ1-5,CATSDSSRNNQPQHF
TRBV24-1,TRBJ2-1,CATSDPGLAGVNEQFF
TRBV7-2,TRBJ2-5,CASSLGVGSNSRETQYF
TRBV5-5,TRBJ2-1,CASSLDDRVADEQFF
TRBV5-1,TRBJ2-1,CASSTWTGATYNEQFF
TRBV4-3,TRBJ1-5,CASSQDRYLGSLRSNQPQHF
TRBV28,TRBJ2-1,CASRPTSGGGYNEQFF
TRBV12-3/TRBV12-4,TRBJ2-1,CASRSLWDGYNEQFF
TRBV6-5,TRBJ2-7,CASSPQGRYEQYF
TRBV28,TRBJ2-3,CASSRSGGSFDTQYF
TRBV27,TRBJ2-1,CASSLIGAVNQFF
TRBV15,TRBJ1-2,CATRGGTTWEDYGYTF
TRBV11-2,TRBJ2-3,CTSSEYQADTQYF
TRBV3-1,TRBJ1-1,CASSQVIGGANTEAFF
TRBV7-9,TRBJ1-1,CASSLGQGAQAFF
TRBV5-4,TRBJ2-7,CASSLRGLAGGSSYEKYF
TRBV4-2,TRBJ2-1,CASSQVASSYNEQFF
TRBV14,TRBJ1-2,CASSQQGAIYGYTF
TRBV5-1,TRBJ2-1,CASSLDSGGYNEQFF
TRBV25-1,TRBJ1-5,CASSVGINQPQHF
TRBV25-1,TRBJ2-1,CASSGGSGSGSYNEQFF
TRBV12-3/TRBV12-4,TRBJ2-7,CASSFLTSGDEQYF
TRBV6-5,TRBJ1-1,CASSHNVNTEAFF
TRBV5-4,TRBJ2-1,CASSSGQVSYNEQFF
TRBV4-3,TRBJ1-1,CASSPTVLNTEAFF